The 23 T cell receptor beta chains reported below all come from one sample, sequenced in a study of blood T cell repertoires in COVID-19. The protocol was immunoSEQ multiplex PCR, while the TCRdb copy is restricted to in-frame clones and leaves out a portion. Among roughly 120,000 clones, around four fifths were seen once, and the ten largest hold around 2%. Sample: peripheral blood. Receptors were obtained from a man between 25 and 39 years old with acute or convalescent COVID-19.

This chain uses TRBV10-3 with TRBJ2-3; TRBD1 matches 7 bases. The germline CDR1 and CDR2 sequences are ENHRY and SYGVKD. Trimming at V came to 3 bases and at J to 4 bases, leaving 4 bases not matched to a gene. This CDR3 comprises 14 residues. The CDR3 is CAISEDQGADTQYF. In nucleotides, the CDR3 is TGTGCCATCAGTGAAGACCAGGGGGCAGATACGCAGTATTTT.

The CDR3 DNA is TGTGCCAGCAAGGCAGGGGATTATGGCTACACCTTC. Amino acids: CASKAGDYGYTF. The rearrangement joins TRBV9 to TRBJ1-2; D may be TRBD1 (6 bases). V was cut by 6 bases and J by 5 bases, with 11 bases left in between. Germline CDR1 reads SGDLS; CDR2 reads YYNGEE. The CDR3 extends over 12 amino acids.

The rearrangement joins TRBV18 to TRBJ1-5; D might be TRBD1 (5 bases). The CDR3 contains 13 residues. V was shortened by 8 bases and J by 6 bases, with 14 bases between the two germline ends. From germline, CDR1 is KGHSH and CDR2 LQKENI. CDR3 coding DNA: TGTGCCAGCGCTCAGGGTTTCAGTCAGCCCCAGCATTTT. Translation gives CASAQGFSQPQHF.

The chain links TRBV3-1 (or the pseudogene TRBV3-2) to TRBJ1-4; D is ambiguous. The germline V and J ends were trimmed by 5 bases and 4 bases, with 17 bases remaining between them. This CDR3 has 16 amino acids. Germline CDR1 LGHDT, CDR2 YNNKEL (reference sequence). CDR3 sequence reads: CASSAGVGDGNEKLFF. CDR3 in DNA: TGTGCCAGCAGCGCCGGGGTGGGTGACGGTAATGAAAAACTGTTTTTT.

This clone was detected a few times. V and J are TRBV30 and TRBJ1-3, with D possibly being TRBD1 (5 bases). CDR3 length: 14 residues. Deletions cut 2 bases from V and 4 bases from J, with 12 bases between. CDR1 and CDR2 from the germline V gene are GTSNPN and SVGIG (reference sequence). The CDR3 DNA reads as TGTGCCTGGAGTATCGGGGGTGTGGGAAACACCATATATTTT. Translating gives CAWSIGGVGNTIYF.

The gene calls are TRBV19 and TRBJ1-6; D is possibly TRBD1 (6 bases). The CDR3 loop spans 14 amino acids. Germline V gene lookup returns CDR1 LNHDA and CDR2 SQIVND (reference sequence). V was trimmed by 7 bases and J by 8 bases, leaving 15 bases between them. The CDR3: CASTWPNRDSPLHF. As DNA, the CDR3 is TGTGCCAGTACATGGCCAAACAGGGATTCACCCCTCCACTTT.

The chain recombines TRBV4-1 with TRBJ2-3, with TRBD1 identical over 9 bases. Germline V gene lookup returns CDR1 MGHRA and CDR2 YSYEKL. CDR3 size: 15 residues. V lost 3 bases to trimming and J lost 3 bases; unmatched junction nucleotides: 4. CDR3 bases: TGCGCCAGCAGCCAGCTGGGACAGGGTACAGATACGCAGTATTTT. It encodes CASSQLGQGTDTQYF.

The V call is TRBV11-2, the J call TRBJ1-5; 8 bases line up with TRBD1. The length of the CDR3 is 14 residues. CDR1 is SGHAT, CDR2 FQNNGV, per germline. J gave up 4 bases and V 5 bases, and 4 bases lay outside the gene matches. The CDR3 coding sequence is TGTGCCAGCAGCCGGACAGGGAAAAATCAGCCCCAGCATTTT. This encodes CASSRTGKNQPQHF.

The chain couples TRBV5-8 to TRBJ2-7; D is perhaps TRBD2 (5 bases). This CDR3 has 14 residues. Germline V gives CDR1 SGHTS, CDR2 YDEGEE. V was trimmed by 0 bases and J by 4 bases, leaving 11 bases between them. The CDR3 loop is CASSLDATIYEQYF. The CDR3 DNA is TGTGCCAGCAGCTTGGACGCGACTATATACGAGCAGTACTTC.

The CDR3 DNA is TGTGCCAGCAGCGCGACAGGGACGGAGACCCAGTACTTC. This gives the protein CASSATGTETQYF. The chain recombines TRBV12-3 or TRBV12-4 with TRBJ2-5; 7 bases are a match to TRBD1. The CDR3 has 13 amino acids. The V and J ends lost 6 bases and 5 bases, in that order; junction bases with no gene match: 6.

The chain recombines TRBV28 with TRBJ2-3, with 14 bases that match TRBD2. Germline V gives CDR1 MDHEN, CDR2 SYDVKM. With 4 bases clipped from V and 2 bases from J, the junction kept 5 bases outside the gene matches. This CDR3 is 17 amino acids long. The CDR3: CASSSRLAGGNTDTQYF. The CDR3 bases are TGTGCCAGCAGTTCAAGACTAGCGGGAGGGAACACAGATACGCAGTATTTT.

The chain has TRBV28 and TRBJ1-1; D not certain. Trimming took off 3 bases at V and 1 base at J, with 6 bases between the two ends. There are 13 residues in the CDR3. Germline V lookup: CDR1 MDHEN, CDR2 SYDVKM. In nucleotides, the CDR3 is TGTGCCAGCAGTTTCCAGTGGAACACTGAAGCTTTCTTT. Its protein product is CASSFQWNTEAFF.

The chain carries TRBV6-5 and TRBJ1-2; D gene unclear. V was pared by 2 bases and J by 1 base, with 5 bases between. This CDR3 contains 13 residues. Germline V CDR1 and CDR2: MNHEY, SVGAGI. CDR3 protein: CASSYNSNYGYTF. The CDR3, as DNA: TGTGCCAGCAGTTACAACAGTAACTATGGCTACACCTTC.

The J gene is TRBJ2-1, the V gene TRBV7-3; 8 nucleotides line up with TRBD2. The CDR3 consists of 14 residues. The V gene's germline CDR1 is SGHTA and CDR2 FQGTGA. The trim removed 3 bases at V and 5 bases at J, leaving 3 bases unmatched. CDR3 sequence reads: CASSFYGGDNEQFF. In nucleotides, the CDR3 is TGTGCCAGCAGCTTTTACGGGGGGGACAATGAGCAGTTCTTC.

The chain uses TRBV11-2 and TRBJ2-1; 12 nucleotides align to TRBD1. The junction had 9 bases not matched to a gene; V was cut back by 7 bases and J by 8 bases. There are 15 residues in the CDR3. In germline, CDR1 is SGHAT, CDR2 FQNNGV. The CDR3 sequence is CASNPGTGGWDEQFF. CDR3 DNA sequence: TGTGCCAGCAACCCTGGGACAGGGGGCTGGGATGAGCAGTTCTTC. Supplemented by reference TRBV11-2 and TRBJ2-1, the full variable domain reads EAGVAQSPRYKIIEKRQSVAFWCNPISGHATLYWYQQILGQGPKLLIQFQNNGVVDDSQLPKDRFSAERLKGVDSTLKIQPAKLEDSAVYLCASNPGTGGWDEQFFGPGTRLTVL.

The CDR3 protein is CASDSNRGARYNEQFF. In DNA, the CDR3 is TGTGCCAGCGACTCCAATCGGGGGGCGCGGTACAATGAGCAGTTCTTC. V is TRBV19 and J is TRBJ2-1; a weak D match, TRBD2 (7 bases). Germline assignment: CDR1 LNHDA and CDR2 SQIVND (reference sequence). This CDR3 contains 16 residues. Trimming shortened V by 9 bases and J by 4 bases, and 22 bases separated the two germline ends.

The CDR3 reads CASRGGLYNSPLHF. CDR3 DNA sequence: TGTGCCAGCAGGGGGGGGCTGTATAATTCACCCCTCCACTTT. The chain uses TRBV27 and TRBJ1-6; a weak D match, TRBD1 (6 bases). Between the trimmed V and J ends, which lost 6 bases and 4 bases, there was a span of 10 bases. The CDR3 is made up of 14 amino acids. The germline V gene has CDR1 MNHEY and CDR2 SMNVEV (reference sequence).

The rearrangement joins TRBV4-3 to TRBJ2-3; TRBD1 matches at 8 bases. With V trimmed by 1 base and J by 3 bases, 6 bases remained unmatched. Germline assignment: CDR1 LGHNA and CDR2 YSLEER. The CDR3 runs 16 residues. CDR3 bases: TGCGCCAGCAGCCAAGCCCCAGGGGGCCAAACAGATACGCAGTATTTT. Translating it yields CASSQAPGGQTDTQYF.

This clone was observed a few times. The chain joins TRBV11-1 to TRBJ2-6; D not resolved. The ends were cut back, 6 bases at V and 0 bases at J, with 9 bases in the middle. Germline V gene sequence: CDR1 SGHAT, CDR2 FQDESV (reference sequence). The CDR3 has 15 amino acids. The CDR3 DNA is TGTGCCAGCAGACACGATGGCTCTGGGGCCAACGTCCTGACTTTC. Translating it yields CASRHDGSGANVLTF.

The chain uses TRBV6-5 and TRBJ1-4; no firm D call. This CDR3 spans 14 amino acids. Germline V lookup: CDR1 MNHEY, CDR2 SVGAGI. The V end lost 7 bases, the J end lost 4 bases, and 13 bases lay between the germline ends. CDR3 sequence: CASKSGSGNEKLFF. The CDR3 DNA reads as TGTGCCAGCAAGAGTGGGAGTGGTAATGAAAAACTGTTTTTT.

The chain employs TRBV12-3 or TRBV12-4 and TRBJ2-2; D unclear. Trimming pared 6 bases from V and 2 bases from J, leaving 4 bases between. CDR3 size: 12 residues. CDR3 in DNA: TGTGCCAGCAGGTCTAACACCGGGGAGCTGTTTTTT. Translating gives CASRSNTGELFF.

In DNA form, the CDR3 reads TGTGCCAGCACAGACAGGGGGGGCTACACCTTC. It specifies CASTDRGGYTF. The V gene is TRBV6-5, the J gene TRBJ1-2, with 9 positions matching TRBD1. The germline CDR1 and CDR2 sequences are MNHEY and SVGAGI. Losses at the gene ends were 7 bases for V and 8 bases for J; bases not matched to a gene: 2. This CDR3 has 11 residues.

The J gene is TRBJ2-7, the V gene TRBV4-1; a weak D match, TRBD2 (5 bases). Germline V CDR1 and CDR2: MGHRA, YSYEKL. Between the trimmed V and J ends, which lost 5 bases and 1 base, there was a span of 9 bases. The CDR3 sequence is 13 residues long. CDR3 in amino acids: CASSGGRSYEQYF. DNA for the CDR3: TGCGCCAGCAGCGGAGGCCGTTCCTACGAGCAGTACTTC.